This TCR beta chain stems from a study of T cell repertoires in cytomegalovirus infection. Study-level background: Through public TCR beta signatures, both CMV infection and matching HLA type were indicated.

The study's findings and limits: The ex vivo response was dominated by HLA-C-restricted CMV-specific TCR beta clonotypes. Cumulative public TCR beta family frequency identified CMV carriers with the relevant HLA.

This CDR3 comprises 13 residues. Trimming took 3 bases from V and 8 from J, leaving 10 bases between them. TCRdb called the reads again in MiXCR, with one record for every CDR3 protein. Altogether approximately 470,000 distinct CDR3 sequences are present, under 45% being singletons, with the ten largest covering around 45%. This clonotype has just a few counts. The antigen is undetermined. The source was cultured PBMCs, collected from culture after CMV antigen stimulation. The V and J genes are TRBV12-3 or TRBV12-4 and TRBJ2-2; D is ambiguous. The receptor was isolated from a human donor in good health (CMV status not recorded). Some clones in this sample may be carry-over from other donors' samples. This CDR3 is CASSFKGWGELFF. In nucleotides, the CDR3 is TGTGCCAGCAGTTTTAAGGGTTGGGGGGAGCTGTTTTTT.